This entry lists 24 T cell receptor beta chains sequenced from one sample in a study of blood T cells in healthy people across ages. Next came a second PCR, run for about 7 to 12 cycles, which used a sample-barcoded 5' primer along with a J-beta primer mix. One entry per CDR3 protein, called by TCRdb with MiXCR from the 5' RACE reads. The sample contains about 280,000 distinct CDR3 sequences, roughly 26% of which appear only once. Source material: blood. The source of these receptors is a woman between 65 and 79 years old in good health.

This CDR3 reads CASSDLGGGQETQYF. The CDR3 nucleotides read TGTGCCAGCAGTGACCTCGGAGGGGGTCAAGAGACCCAGTACTTC. The chain is built from TRBV6-1 and TRBJ2-5; possibly TRBD1 or TRBD2 for D (6 bases each). The length of the CDR3 is 15 residues. Per the germline V gene, CDR1 is MNHNS and CDR2 is SASEGT. Deletions cut 3 bases from V and 2 bases from J, with 13 bases between.

Regarding this clonotype: The junction differs from germline at one of its ends, possibly a read error. This chain joins TRBV5-1 and TRBJ2-5; D possibly corresponds to TRBD2 (8 bases). The DNA end is a closer match to TRBJ2-7, so the J assignment may be wrong. The germline V gene encodes CDR1 SGHRS and CDR2 YFSETQ. This CDR3 spans 17 amino acids. The CDR3 DNA follows: TGCGCCAGCAGCTTGGCCTCGGGAGGGGGCATCTCCCACGAGCAGTACTTC. As protein: CASSLASGGGISHEQYF.

V usage is TRBV12-3 or TRBV12-4 and J usage is TRBJ1-2; no definite D call. The CDR3 is 15 residues long. V lost 4 bases, J lost 4 bases, and 16 bases lay in between. Here the CDR3 DNA reads TGTGCCAGCAGTTGGGGAACAGCCGACCTCTATGGCTACACCTTC. This encodes CASSWGTADLYGYTF.

The rearrangement joins TRBV6-5 to TRBJ2-7; D possibly corresponds to TRBD2 (5 bases). Trimming left V 4 bases short and J 0 bases short, with 16 bases between. The CDR3 totals 16 residues. Germline CDR1 is MNHEY and CDR2 is SVGAGI. The CDR3 DNA reads as TGTGCCAGCAGTTGCGGCGCGAAAACTAGCTCCTACGAGCAGTACTTC. It translates to CASSCGAKTSSYEQYF.

This clonotype was observed a handful of times. The V call is TRBV12-3 or TRBV12-4, the J call TRBJ1-2, with D possibly TRBD1 on 5 matching bases. The V end lost 4 bases, the J end lost 7 bases, and 16 bases lay between the germline ends. The CDR3 length is 14 residues. The CDR3 DNA reads TGTGCCAGCAGTTCAGCGGTGAGGGGCGGTGGCTACACCTTC. Translation gives CASSSAVRGGGYTF.

Only a few counts were recorded for this clonotype. The gene calls are TRBV7-8 and TRBJ2-1, with 8 bases identical to TRBD2. V was clipped by 7 bases and J by 5 bases; unmatched bases: 19. This CDR3 comprises 18 residues. Germline V lookup: CDR1 SGHVS, CDR2 FQNEAQ. The CDR3 is CASNPGLVPLGQNNEQFF. The CDR3 coding sequence is TGTGCCAGCAATCCGGGACTAGTCCCCTTGGGGCAAAACAATGAGCAGTTCTTC. The full variable domain, in which reference TRBV7-8 and TRBJ2-1 provide the parts outside the CDR3, is GAGVSQSPRYKVAKRGQDVALRCDPISGHVSLFWYQQALGQGPEFLTYFQNEAQLDKSGLPSDRFFAERPEGSVSTLKIQRTQQEDSAVYLCASNPGLVPLGQNNEQFFGPGTRLTVL.

The rearrangement joins TRBV20-1 to TRBJ2-7; 11 nucleotides line up with TRBD2. Germline trimming cut 1 base from V and 5 bases from J; bases unmatched to any gene: 10. Germline V gives CDR1 DFQATT, CDR2 SNEGSKA (reference sequence). This CDR3 contains 16 residues. The CDR3 region is CSARAFLGLAADEQYF. CDR3 in DNA: TGCAGTGCTAGAGCATTTTTGGGACTAGCGGCCGACGAGCAGTACTTC.

CDR3 sequence: CASSPRTSGGTDTQYF. For the CDR3, the DNA is TGCGCCAGCAGCCCCCGGACTAGCGGAGGCACAGATACGCAGTATTTT. The chain couples TRBV4-1 to TRBJ2-3; the match to TRBD2 covers 10 bases. The germline CDR1 and CDR2 sequences are MGHRA and YSYEKL. This CDR3 is 16 amino acids long. Trimming removed 4 bases from V and 1 base from J; junction bases left unmatched: 5.

The chain recombines TRBV5-1 with TRBJ2-1; D is unclear. The germline V and J ends were trimmed by 4 bases and 0 bases, with 17 bases remaining between them. The CDR3 runs 17 residues. CDR1 is SGHRS and CDR2 is YFSETQ in the germline V gene. The CDR3, as DNA: TGCGCCAGCAGCCCCCTGACGGCGGCCTCCTCCTACAATGAGCAGTTCTTC. Amino acids: CASSPLTAASSYNEQFF.

The chain joins TRBV4-2 to TRBJ2-3, with 8 bases that match TRBD1. The V and J ends lost 3 bases and 9 bases, in that order; junction bases with no gene match: 11. The CDR3 has 15 amino acids. Germline values: CDR1 LGHNA, CDR2 YNFKEQ. The CDR3 loop reads CASSQGQALGVTQYF. Here the CDR3 DNA reads TGTGCCAGCAGCCAGGGACAGGCCCTCGGGGTCACGCAGTATTTT.

As regards this clonotype: A read error may account for a junction end that differs from germline. DNA of the CDR3: TGTGCCAGCAGTGAAAGCGGAGCAGACAAAAGCATTCATTACTTC. Translated: CASSESGADKSIHYF. V and J are TRBV6-1 and TRBJ2-4, with D tentatively TRBD2 (5 bases). CDR1 and CDR2 (germline): MNHNS, SASEGT. CDR3 length equals 15 residues.

The J gene is TRBJ2-5, the V gene TRBV28; D is perhaps TRBD2 (5 bases). Germline V lookup: CDR1 MDHEN, CDR2 SYDVKM. Trimming stripped 11 bases from V and 2 bases from J, with 21 bases between. This CDR3 has 15 residues. The CDR3 protein is CACRVATEGQETQYF. The CDR3 DNA reads TGTGCCTGCCGAGTAGCGACCGAGGGACAAGAGACCCAGTACTTC.

The rearrangement uses TRBV24-1 and TRBJ2-3, with D unresolved. The CDR3 has 16 amino acids. The germline CDR1 and CDR2 sequences are KGHDR and SFDVKD. Trimming removed 4 bases at V and 2 bases at J, with 15 bases between. CDR3 region: CATSDPYKDLTDTQYF. The CDR3 DNA follows: TGTGCCACCAGTGACCCCTACAAAGATCTCACAGATACGCAGTATTTT.

The rearrangement uses TRBV12-3 or TRBV12-4 and TRBJ1-3, with D tentatively TRBD1 (5 bases). V was cut by 7 bases and J by 2 bases, with 12 bases left in between. The CDR3 runs 14 residues. CDR3 sequence reads: CASTSGGTGNTIYF. The DNA for the CDR3 is TGTGCCAGCACGTCCGGGGGAACTGGAAACACCATATATTTT.

The chain couples TRBV28 to TRBJ2-7, with a tentative D call TRBD1 (5 bases). Trimming took off 3 bases at V and 2 bases at J, with 8 bases between the two ends. The CDR3 is 13 amino acids. Germline CDR1 reads MDHEN; CDR2 reads SYDVKM. The CDR3 loop is CASSLTDPYEQYF. The CDR3, as DNA: TGTGCCAGCAGTTTGACAGACCCCTACGAGCAGTACTTC.

This clonotype occurred many times. The chain combines TRBV28 with TRBJ2-5; D is uncertain. With 2 bases removed from V and 1 base from J, the gap between germline ends came to 8 bases. The CDR3 sequence is 14 residues long. The germline V gene encodes CDR1 MDHEN and CDR2 SYDVKM. CDR3 sequence (DNA): TGTGCCAGCAGTTTAAAGGCAGGCCAAGAGACCCAGTACTTC. This sequence encodes CASSLKAGQETQYF.

V and J are TRBV11-2 and TRBJ1-2, with D perhaps matching TRBD1 (5 bases). Germline V lookup: CDR1 SGHAT, CDR2 FQNNGV. Trimming removed 5 bases from V and 6 bases from J, with 22 bases in between. The CDR3 is 16 residues long. The CDR3 nucleotides are TGTGCCAGCAGCCAGCCCCCAGGGAGACCTGACGATGGCTACACCTTC. Translating gives CASSQPPGRPDDGYTF. Using reference TRBV11-2 and TRBJ1-2 for the parts outside the CDR3, the full variable domain is EAGVAQSPRYKIIEKRQSVAFWCNPISGHATLYWYQQILGQGPKLLIQFQNNGVVDDSQLPKDRFSAERLKGVDSTLKIQPAKLEDSAVYLCASSQPPGRPDDGYTFGSGTRLTVV.

This clonotype was seen at least ten times. This chain uses TRBV7-2 with TRBJ2-5; D perhaps matches TRBD2 (6 bases). CDR1 and CDR2 from the germline V gene are SGHTA and FQGNSA. The V end was cut by 2 bases, the J end by 1 base, with 14 bases between. The CDR3 covers 16 residues. The CDR3 DNA reads TGTGCCAGCAGCTTATGGCTAGCGTCTTCCCAAGAGACCCAGTACTTC. Its protein product is CASSLWLASSQETQYF.

This clonotype showed up just a few times. The V gene is TRBV10-3, the J gene TRBJ2-5, with 8 bases that match TRBD2. The CDR3 loop spans 13 amino acids. The V gene end was trimmed by 6 bases and the J gene end by 3 bases; junction bases not matched to a gene: 3. CDR1 ENHRY and CDR2 SYGVKD come from the germline V gene. CDR3 region: CAIRGAGEETQYF. In DNA form, the CDR3 reads TGTGCCATCAGAGGAGCGGGGGAAGAGACCCAGTACTTC.

The gene calls are TRBV7-2 and TRBJ2-3; D gene uncertain. The CDR3 has 13 amino acids. CDR1 is SGHTA, CDR2 FQGNSA, per germline. With 5 bases removed from V and 7 bases from J, the gap between germline ends came to 13 bases. CDR3 nucleotide sequence: TGTGCCAGCAGCCCAGAATGGGATAATACGCAGTATTTT. Translating it yields CASSPEWDNTQYF.

The count of this clonotype is one. This chain connects TRBV20-1 to TRBJ2-7, with D unclear. The germline V and J ends were trimmed by 0 bases and 7 bases, with 16 bases remaining between them. This CDR3 comprises 14 residues. Germline assignment: CDR1 DFQATT and CDR2 SNEGSKA (reference sequence). The CDR3 protein is CSARDGVGFGEQYF. DNA for the CDR3: TGCAGTGCTAGAGATGGGGTTGGATTTGGGGAGCAGTACTTC.

This clonotype was picked up a small number of times. The chain links TRBV6-6 to TRBJ1-2; no clear D gene. Trimming removed 4 bases at V and 8 bases at J, with 11 bases between. The germline V gene has CDR1 MNHNY and CDR2 SVGAGI (reference sequence). The CDR3 runs to 12 residues. The DNA of the CDR3 is TGTGCCAGCAGTTTGGGTGACACCGGCTACACCTTC. This gives the protein CASSLGDTGYTF.

The chain combines TRBV7-9 with TRBJ2-1; perhaps TRBD1 as D (5 bases). The CDR3 has 15 residues. Germline V gene sequence: CDR1 SEHNR, CDR2 FQNEAQ (reference sequence). Trimming stripped 5 bases from V and 0 bases from J, with 11 bases between. CDR3 sequence: CASSTQGSSYNEQFF. Here the CDR3 DNA reads TGTGCCAGCAGCACTCAGGGAAGCTCCTACAATGAGCAGTTCTTC.

The chain couples TRBV5-1 to TRBJ2-5; D ambiguous. The germline CDR1 and CDR2 sequences are SGHRS and YFSETQ. The CDR3 extends over 13 amino acids. The V end was cut by 0 bases, the J end by 7 bases, with 10 bases between. The CDR3 coding sequence is TGCGCCAGCAGCTTGGGGGAAGGCTCGACCCAGTACTTC. This translates into CASSLGEGSTQYF.